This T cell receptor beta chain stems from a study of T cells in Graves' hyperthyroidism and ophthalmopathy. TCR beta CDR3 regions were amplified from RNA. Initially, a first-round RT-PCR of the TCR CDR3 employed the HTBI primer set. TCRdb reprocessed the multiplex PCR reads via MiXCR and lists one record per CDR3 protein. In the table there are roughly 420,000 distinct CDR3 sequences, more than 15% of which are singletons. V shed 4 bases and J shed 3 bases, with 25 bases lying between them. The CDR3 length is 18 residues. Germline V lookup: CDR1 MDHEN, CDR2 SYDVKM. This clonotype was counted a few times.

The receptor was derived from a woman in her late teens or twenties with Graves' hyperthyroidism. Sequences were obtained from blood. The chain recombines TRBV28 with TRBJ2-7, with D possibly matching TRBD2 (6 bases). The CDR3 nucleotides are TGTGCCAGCAGTTCCCGAGCTCAGACTAGACAAATCATCTACGAGCAGTACTTC. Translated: CASSSRAQTRQIIYEQYF. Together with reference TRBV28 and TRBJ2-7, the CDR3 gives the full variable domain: DVKVTQSSRYLVKRTGEKVFLECVQDMDHENMFWYRQDPGLGLRLIYFSYDVKMKEKGDIPEGYSVSREKKERFSLILESASTNQTSMYLCASSSRAQTRQIIYEQYFGPGTRLTVT.